The sequence of this T cell receptor beta chain was determined in a study of shared clonotypes between healthy human individuals. CDR1 and CDR2 from the germline V gene are SGHTA and FQGTGA. Trimming stripped 1 base from V and 5 bases from J, with 16 bases between. The CDR3 runs to 16 residues. This clone was seen a single time. The antigen remains unidentified. The data were produced by immunoSEQ multiplex PCR, yet TCRdb's version contains in-frame clones alone and is incomplete. The sample has a few million clones, over 85% seen once. Study-level findings and limits: Memory subsets generally showed lower estimated richness than naive subsets.

The specimen sequenced was naive CD4+ T cells sorted from blood. Subset described: CD45RA+ positively selected. This TCR was recovered from a man in his late teens or twenties in good health. This rearrangement joins TRBV7-3 to TRBJ2-3; D gene uncertain. The CDR3 DNA sequence: TGTGCCAGCAGCTTAATACCAGCCATGGGAATAGATACGCAGTATTTT. This encodes CASSLIPAMGIDTQYF.